Given below is one TCR beta chain in context. Its antigen remains unknown. These data originate in a study of T cell repertoires and HLA-DP antigens. Whole-study context: CD4+ T cells were cocultured with HeLa cells expressing HLA-DP. DNA input averaged roughly 230 ng in sorted CD137+CD4+ and 1,200 ng in pre-culture CD4+. Study-level results: Previously undetected clones averaged around 39% and 49% against the two alleles respectively.

The PCR primers covered 54 TRBV and 13 TRBJ segments. TCRdb keeps only in-frame clones here, not all; method: immunoSEQ multiplex PCR. The data contain approximately 86,000 clones, approximately 89% of them singletons. Trimming removed 1 base from V and 7 bases from J; junction bases left unmatched: 8. Germline V gene lookup returns CDR1 SGDLS and CDR2 YYNGEE. The CDR3 is made up of 18 amino acids. This clonotype originated in a man aged 50 or older in good health and CMV-seronegative. Material for sequencing was CD4+ T cells from PBMCs. The chain recombines TRBV9 with TRBJ2-1; TRBD2 matches at 16 bases. The CDR3, as DNA: TGTGCCAGCAGCGTATTATCGGGACTAGCGGGGGGGCAAAATGAGCAGTTCTTC. Residues: CASSVLSGLAGGQNEQFF.